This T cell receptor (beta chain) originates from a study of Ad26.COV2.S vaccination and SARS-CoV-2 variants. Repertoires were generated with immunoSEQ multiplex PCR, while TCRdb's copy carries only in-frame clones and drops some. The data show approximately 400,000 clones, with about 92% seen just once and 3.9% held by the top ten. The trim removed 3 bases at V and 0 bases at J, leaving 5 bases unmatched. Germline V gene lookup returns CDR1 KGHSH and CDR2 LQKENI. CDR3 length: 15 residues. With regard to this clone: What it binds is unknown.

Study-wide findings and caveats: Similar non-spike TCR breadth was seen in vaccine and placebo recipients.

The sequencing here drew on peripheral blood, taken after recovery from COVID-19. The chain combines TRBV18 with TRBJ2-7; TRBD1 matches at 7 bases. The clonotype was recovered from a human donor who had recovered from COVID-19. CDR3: CASSPPDRSSYEQYF. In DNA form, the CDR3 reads TGTGCCAGCTCACCCCCGGACAGGAGCTCCTACGAGCAGTACTTC.